These 16 T cell receptor beta chains came from one sample sequenced in a study of blood T cell repertoires in COVID-19. Produced via immunoSEQ multiplex PCR; TCRdb's table is partial and in-frame only. Among a few hundred thousand clones listed, roughly 88% were seen once. The specimen was peripheral blood. These receptor sequences come from an elderly man with acute or convalescent COVID-19.

The chain uses TRBV28 and TRBJ1-1; the D is unclear. This CDR3 is built from 13 residues. Trimming shortened V by 4 bases and J by 0 bases, and 6 bases separated the two germline ends. Germline CDR1 and CDR2: MDHEN and SYDVKM. CDR3 coding DNA: TGTGCCAGCAGTTCCCCCGTGAACACTGAAGCTTTCTTT. It yields the protein CASSSPVNTEAFF.

The rearrangement uses TRBV5-1 and TRBJ2-1, with 7 bases aligning to TRBD1. Losses at the gene ends were 4 bases for V and 0 bases for J; bases not matched to a gene: 10. The CDR3 totals 17 residues. Germline V gene lookup returns CDR1 SGHRS and CDR2 YFSETQ. CDR3 sequence (DNA): TGCGCCAGCAGCCCGAGACAGGGTCGGGGCTCCTACAATGAGCAGTTCTTC. Translated: CASSPRQGRGSYNEQFF.

The chain uses TRBV15 and TRBJ2-1, with 8 positions matching TRBD2. V gave up 0 bases and J gave up 0 bases; unmatched junction bases: 4. Germline V CDR1 and CDR2: LNHNV, YYDKDF (reference sequence). This CDR3 contains 17 residues. The CDR3 nucleotides are TGTGCCACCAGCAGAGATGGGAGCGGGAGCTCCTACAATGAGCAGTTCTTC. As protein: CATSRDGSGSSYNEQFF.

This clone was observed once. V usage is TRBV5-6 and J usage is TRBJ1-5; possibly TRBD1 for D (5 bases). The CDR3 sequence is 14 residues long. Deletions cut 4 bases from V and 6 bases from J, with 14 bases between. Germline loops: CDR1 SGHDT, CDR2 YYEEEE. The CDR3 coding sequence is TGTGCCAGCAGCGGGTGGGGGGGTGTTCAGCCCCAGCATTTT. Its protein product is CASSGWGGVQPQHF.

The chain joins TRBV4-3 to TRBJ1-4; 7 bases map to TRBD1. CDR1 is LGHNA, CDR2 YSLEER, per germline. The CDR3 length is 19 residues. V shed 1 base, J shed 0 bases, and the junction held 11 bases outside the gene matches. The CDR3 bases are TGCGCCAGCAGCCAAGGAGATCCCGGACAGGCGACAACTAATGAAAAACTGTTTTTT. Translation: CASSQGDPGQATTNEKLFF.

The J gene is TRBJ2-1, the V gene TRBV11-2; possible D gene TRBD2, 6 bases. The CDR3 length is 13 residues. The V gene lost 3 bases and the J gene lost 3 bases, with 6 bases spanning the gap. Germline loops: CDR1 SGHAT, CDR2 FQNNGV. Here the CDR3 DNA reads TGTGCCAGCAGCTTCGGGGGCTACAATGAGCAGTTCTTC. It encodes CASSFGGYNEQFF.

V gene TRBV7-9 combines with J gene TRBJ2-2; D remains unclear. The CDR3 contains 12 residues. CDR1 SEHNR and CDR2 FQNEAQ come from the germline V gene (reference sequence). V gave up 6 bases and J gave up 5 bases, with 7 bases separating them. The DNA for the CDR3 is TGTGCCAGCAGGCAACAAACCGGGGAGCTGTTTTTT. It specifies CASRQQTGELFF.

The J gene is TRBJ2-5, the V gene TRBV28; D is possibly TRBD2 (6 bases). CDR1 and CDR2 (germline): MDHEN, SYDVKM. CDR3 length: 14 residues. Trimming stripped 5 bases from V and 5 bases from J, with 15 bases between. The CDR3 protein is CASSPRLGRETQYF. The CDR3 DNA follows: TGTGCCAGCAGTCCCCGACTTGGGAGGGAGACCCAGTACTTC.

The rearrangement links TRBV3-1 (or the pseudogene TRBV3-2) to TRBJ1-5, with D hard to call. The CDR3 totals 12 residues. Trimming removed 2 bases from V and 9 bases from J, with 8 bases in between. Germline CDR1 LGHDT, CDR2 YNNKEL (reference sequence). In DNA, the CDR3 is TGTGCCAGCAGCCAACAACGCGGGCCCCAGCATTTT. Protein product: CASSQQRGPQHF.

As for this clone: Other DNA sequences in this sample translate to the same CDR3. The chain couples TRBV5-1 to TRBJ1-2; the match to TRBD1 covers 7 bases. The CDR3 spans 13 residues. V gave up 0 bases and J gave up 5 bases; unmatched junction bases: 1. Germline assignment: CDR1 SGHRS and CDR2 YFSETQ. The CDR3 reads CASSLAQGYGYTF. The DNA for the CDR3 is TGCGCCAGCAGCTTGGCACAGGGGTATGGCTACACCTTC.

In regard to this clone: The same CDR3 also results from other DNA sequences found in this sample. The chain combines TRBV27 with TRBJ1-2, with D possibly TRBD1 on 6 matching bases. The CDR3 contains 13 residues. Per germline, CDR1 MNHEY and CDR2 SMNVEV (reference sequence). Trimming removed 3 bases from V and 4 bases from J, with 9 bases in between. This CDR3 is CASSLNRAYGYTF. CDR3 DNA sequence: TGTGCCAGCAGTTTGAACAGGGCCTATGGCTACACCTTC.

The chain has TRBV28 and TRBJ1-1; 9 nucleotides agree with TRBD1. Trimming removed 4 bases from V and 4 bases from J; junction bases left unmatched: 7. The CDR3 runs 15 residues. CDR1 is MDHEN, CDR2 SYDVKM, per germline. Here the CDR3 reads CASSSTGGRGTEAFF. The CDR3 DNA is TGTGCCAGCAGTTCCACAGGGGGCAGGGGCACTGAAGCTTTCTTT.

This clone was counted a single time. Written as DNA, the CDR3 is TGTGCCAGCAGTCTGGGGGCGGGTGGCTACACCTTC. Translation: CASSLGAGGYTF. The chain employs TRBV25-1 and TRBJ1-2; D possibly corresponds to TRBD1 (6 bases). Trimming cost V 5 bases and J 7 bases, with 11 bases left between them. From germline, CDR1 is MGHDK and CDR2 SYGVNS. This CDR3 has 12 residues.

The V call is TRBV7-2, the J call TRBJ2-2; 9 bases line up with TRBD2. The J segment lost 5 bases and the V segment lost 0 bases, leaving 1 base of the junction unmatched. This CDR3 comprises 15 residues. Germline CDR1 SGHTA, CDR2 FQGNSA. The CDR3 bases are TGTGCCAGCAGCTTAGCTAGCGGGGGAACCGGGGAGCTGTTTTTT. It yields the protein CASSLASGGTGELFF.

The CDR3 reads CSALTPQSQYF. CDR3 DNA: TGCAGTGCGCTGACACCCCAGTCCCAGTACTTC. The gene calls are TRBV20-1 and TRBJ2-5; D unclear. Germline V gene sequence: CDR1 DFQATT, CDR2 SNEGSKA (reference sequence). The CDR3 has 11 residues. The V end lost 6 bases, the J end lost 9 bases, and 14 bases lay between the germline ends.

J is TRBJ2-7 and V is TRBV11-2; D is perhaps TRBD1 (6 bases). This CDR3 contains 12 residues. Germline V CDR1 and CDR2: SGHAT, FQNNGV. V was cut by 4 bases and J by 3 bases, with 7 bases left in between. The DNA for the CDR3 is TGTGCCAGCAGCTCACAGGGCTACGAGCAGTACTTC. The encoded protein is CASSSQGYEQYF.